This TCR beta chain was obtained from a study of CDR3 diversity in severe acne. In this sample, this clonotype turned up many times. This CDR3 has 15 amino acids. Trimming took 0 bases from V and 5 from J; bases not matched to a gene: 6. The germline CDR1 and CDR2 sequences are LNHNV and YYDKDF (reference sequence). Using its own MiXCR run on the PCR reads, TCRdb lists one record per CDR3 protein. This table has more than 70,000 distinct CDR3 sequences, 49% appearing once. V is TRBV15 and J is TRBJ1-1, with 7 bases lining up with TRBD1. This sequence was found in a male donor with severe acne vulgaris. Source material: blood. The CDR3 region has the DNA TGTGCCACCAGCAGAGACAGGGGGGAAAGTACTGAAGCTTTCTTT. Encoded protein: CATSRDRGESTEAFF.